The source of this TCR beta chain is a study of spatial heterogeneity in lung cancer. Broader study findings: The study found ubiquitous expanded tumor TCRs in blood more at resection than follow-up.

J lost 0 bases, V lost 6 bases, and 5 bases had no gene match. CDR3 length: 14 amino acids. CDR1 is SQVTM, CDR2 ANQGSEA, per germline. A note on this clonotype: Its specificity is unknown.

A single record per CDR3 protein comes from TCRdb applying MiXCR to the 5' RACE reads. The table has 40,000 to 55,000 distinct CDR3 sequences, roughly 13% seen once. The time point: sample taken at primary tumor resection. Without sorting, whole RNA was sequenced from tumor, nontumor lung or frozen PBMC. The receptor was isolated from a male donor with early-stage non-small cell lung cancer. The chain combines TRBV29-1 with TRBJ2-7, with 10 bases matching TRBD1. The input for sequencing was PBMCs, taken at surgery. CDR3 in DNA: TGCAGCGTGGCCGGGACAGGGGACTCCTACGAGCAGTACTTC. Protein sequence: CSVAGTGDSYEQYF.